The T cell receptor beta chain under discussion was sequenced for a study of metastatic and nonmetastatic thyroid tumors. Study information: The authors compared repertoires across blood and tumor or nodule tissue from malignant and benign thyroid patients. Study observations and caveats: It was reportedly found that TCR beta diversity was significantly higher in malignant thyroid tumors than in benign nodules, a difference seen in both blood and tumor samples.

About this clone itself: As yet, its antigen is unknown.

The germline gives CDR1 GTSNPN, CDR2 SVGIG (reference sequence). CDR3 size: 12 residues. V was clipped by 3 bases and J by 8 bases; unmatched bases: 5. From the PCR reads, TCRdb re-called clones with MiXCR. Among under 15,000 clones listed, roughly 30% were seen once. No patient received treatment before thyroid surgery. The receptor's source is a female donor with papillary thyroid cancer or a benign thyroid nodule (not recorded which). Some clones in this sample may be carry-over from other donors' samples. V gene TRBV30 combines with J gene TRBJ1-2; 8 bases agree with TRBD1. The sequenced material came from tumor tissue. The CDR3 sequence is CAWSDRGGGYTF. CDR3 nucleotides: TGTGCCTGGAGCGACAGGGGAGGAGGCTACACCTTC.